This T cell receptor (beta chain) was obtained from a study of T cell repertoires in cytomegalovirus infection. The wider study: Evidence of both CMV infection and a matching HLA type came from public TCR beta signatures.

In TCRdb, the reads were re-called with MiXCR into one record per CDR3 protein. This table has fewer than 1,000,000 distinct CDR3 sequences, roughly 30% appearing once. The CDR3 contains 14 residues. V lost 1 base and J lost 4, with 7 bases in between. In germline, CDR1 is KGHDR, CDR2 SFDVKD. The study's findings and limits: In two of eight donors, the top clonotype was HLA-C-restricted CMV-specific.

Only a few counts were recorded for this clonotype. No antigen is known for it. The receptor was isolated from a human donor in good health (CMV status not recorded). Some clones in this sample may be carry-over from other donors' samples. The sequencing here drew on cultured CD8+ T cells from PBMCs, taken from culture after CMV antigen stimulation. This rearrangement joins TRBV24-1 to TRBJ1-5; no reliable D call. CDR3 nucleotide sequence: TGTGCCACCAGTGATTTCAACAGAAATCAGCCCCAGCATTTT. It translates to CATSDFNRNQPQHF.